This entry features one TCR beta chain sequence. Its antigen is currently unknown. Study results and caveats: Greatest tumor Treg TCR overlap was with tumor naive CD4+ cells. Larger-cohort validation covered only one TCR beta V-J rearrangement.

Full-length variable regions came from constant-region reverse primers plus semi-nested Nested Universal Primer A PCR. From the 5' RACE reads, TCRdb called clonotypes with MiXCR, one entry per CDR3 protein. This sample has just over 60,000 distinct CDR3 sequences, with roughly 30% found just once. The CDR3 is 12 amino acids. The germline gives CDR1 GTSNPN, CDR2 SVGIG (reference sequence). Trimming pared 2 bases from V and 4 bases from J, leaving 8 bases between. Sequenced input: tumor-infiltrating naive CD4+ T cells sorted from the breast tumor. Stated subset: naive CD4+ T cells, CD4+CD45RA+CD25-. This chain uses TRBV30 with TRBJ1-2; D might be TRBD1 (5 bases). This sequence was found in a female donor with breast cancer. CDR3 loop: CAWSPDTYGYTF. CDR3 coding DNA: TGTGCCTGGAGTCCGGACACCTATGGCTACACCTTC.